This T cell receptor (beta chain) was observed in a study of Ad26.COV2.S vaccination and SARS-CoV-2 variants. Regarding treatment: roughly 18 received Ad26.COV2.S at low or high dose, single or two shots; several received placebo; per-sample allocation not given. After the first vaccine or placebo injection, samples were drawn on day 63. Germline CDR1 reads ENHRY; CDR2 reads SYGVKD. The germline V and J ends were trimmed by 3 bases and 3 bases, with 15 bases remaining between them. This CDR3 is 15 amino acids long. Only in-frame clones appear in the TCRdb table, and some are missing; sequencing was by immunoSEQ multiplex PCR. The sample includes approximately 280,000 clones, approximately 87% seen only once; the top ten take about 3.6%.

The V call is TRBV10-3, the J call TRBJ2-7; D is ambiguous. This clonotype was obtained from a person between 18 and 65 years old who received the Ad26.COV2.S COVID-19 vaccine or a placebo. The input for sequencing was peripheral blood, taken in a trial of Ad26.COV2.S vaccine versus placebo. CDR3 coding DNA: TGTGCCATCAGTGACCACACGGCGGCTGTCTACGAGCAGTACTTC. Its translation: CAISDHTAAVYEQYF.